One sample yielded the 27 T cell receptor beta chains listed below, sequenced in a study of T cell responses to AZD1222 COVID-19 vaccine. The table came from immunoSEQ multiplex PCR; TCRdb's copy has only in-frame clones and leaves some out. The repertoire includes about 110,000 clones, over 90% of them detected once, and 2.9% sits in the top ten. Sequenced material: peripheral blood, taken 28 days after the second AZD1222 dose. Receptors were obtained from an adult who received the AZD1222 COVID-19 vaccine.

The J gene is TRBJ2-5, the V gene TRBV5-4; tentatively, D is TRBD2 (5 bases). The V gene's germline CDR1 is SGHNT and CDR2 YYREEE (reference sequence). Trimming shortened V by 1 base and J by 5 bases, and 12 bases separated the two germline ends. The CDR3 is made up of 14 amino acids. The CDR3: CASSLISEDETQYF. Here the CDR3 DNA reads TGTGCCAGCAGCTTGATTAGCGAAGACGAGACCCAGTACTTC.

Written as DNA, the CDR3 is TGTGCCAGCAGCAGAACGAGGGGCGGCTATGGCTACACCTTC. The encoded protein is CASSRTRGGYGYTF. V is TRBV6-5 and J is TRBJ1-2; perhaps TRBD1 as D (5 bases). The CDR3 length is 14 residues. With 6 bases removed from V and 4 bases from J, the gap between germline ends came to 15 bases. CDR1 and CDR2 (germline): MNHEY, SVGAGI.

Notes on this clone: The junction shows a germline mismatch at one end, possibly a read error. The rearrangement uses TRBV24-1 and TRBJ2-5; 7 positions agree with TRBD1. Germline V lookup: CDR1 KGHDR, CDR2 SFDVKD. The CDR3 loop spans 12 amino acids. The CDR3 nucleotides are TGTGCCACCAGTGATTTGAGGGGGCCCTACCACTTC. Its translation is CATSDLRGPYHF.

The chain joins TRBV19 to TRBJ1-2, with TRBD1 matching 7 bases. The germline CDR1 and CDR2 sequences are LNHDA and SQIVND (reference sequence). The trim removed 6 bases at V and 5 bases at J, leaving 21 bases unmatched. CDR3 length equals 18 residues. The CDR3 protein is CASSPKGPYRGKRYGYTF. CDR3 coding DNA: TGTGCCAGTAGCCCCAAGGGCCCATACAGGGGAAAGAGGTATGGCTACACCTTC.

The rearrangement uses TRBV19 and TRBJ1-1, with D unresolved. V was clipped by 7 bases and J by 1 base, with 16 bases between them. Germline-derived CDR1 and CDR2 are LNHDA and SQIVND (reference sequence). The CDR3 is made up of 15 amino acids. The CDR3, as DNA: TGTGCCAGTACCCGACCAGGTTTACAGAACACTGAAGCTTTCTTT. It translates to CASTRPGLQNTEAFF. Together with reference TRBV19 and TRBJ1-1, the CDR3 gives the full variable domain: DGGITQSPKYLFRKEGQNVTLSCEQNLNHDAMYWYRQDPGQGLRLIYYSQIVNDFQKGDIAEGYSVSREKKESFPLTVTSAQKNPTAFYLCASTRPGLQNTEAFFGQGTRLTVV.

The V call is TRBV12-3 or TRBV12-4, the J call TRBJ1-1; D is unclear. The length of the CDR3 is 13 residues. Trimming removed 2 bases at V and 2 bases at J, with 6 bases between. As DNA, the CDR3 is TGTGCCAGCAGTTTATACTTAAACACTGAAGCTTTCTTT. Translated: CASSLYLNTEAFF.

The chain carries TRBV5-1 and TRBJ2-1; 12 bases align to TRBD2. This CDR3 is 16 amino acids long. V shed 0 bases and J 8 bases; nucleotides not matched to a gene: 6. The germline V gene encodes CDR1 SGHRS and CDR2 YFSETQ. CDR3 DNA: TGCGCCAGCAGCTTGGGACTAGCGGGGGCCGGGGATGAGCAGTTCTTC. This gives the protein CASSLGLAGAGDEQFF.

The rearrangement links TRBV25-1 to TRBJ1-1; tentative D call: TRBD1 (5 bases). Germline values: CDR1 MGHDK, CDR2 SYGVNS. The V end was cut by 2 bases, the J end by 4 bases, with 11 bases between. The CDR3 loop spans 14 amino acids. CDR3 loop: CASSEHMGVTEAFF. The CDR3 bases are TGTGCCAGCAGTGAACATATGGGGGTCACTGAAGCTTTCTTT.

This chain joins TRBV19 and TRBJ1-1; 7 positions agree with TRBD1. Germline trimming cut 5 bases from V and 5 bases from J; bases unmatched to any gene: 11. Looked up from germline, CDR1 is LNHDA and CDR2 is SQIVND (reference sequence). The CDR3 is made up of 15 amino acids. Written as DNA, the CDR3 is TGTGCCAGTAGTGACACAGGGGTTGGGGTGACTGAAGCTTTCTTT. The encoded protein is CASSDTGVGVTEAFF.

The V and J genes are TRBV7-8 and TRBJ2-2; 9 bases match TRBD2. Per germline, CDR1 SGHVS and CDR2 FQNEAQ. The CDR3 is 17 residues long. Unmatched junction bases numbered 6, after V lost 3 bases and J lost 1 base. In DNA, the CDR3 is TGTGCCAGCAGCTTGGTTAGCGGGAGCCTGAACACCGGGGAGCTGTTTTTT. It encodes CASSLVSGSLNTGELFF.

The chain recombines TRBV12-5 with TRBJ1-5, with 10 bases matching TRBD1. The CDR3 spans 16 residues. Trimming cost V 5 bases and J 9 bases; bases outside gene matches: 13. Looked up from germline, CDR1 is LGHNT and CDR2 is FRNRAP. This chain's CDR3 is CASGGTGDPSPRPQHF. For the CDR3, the DNA is TGTGCTAGTGGTGGGACAGGGGATCCATCACCGCGGCCCCAGCATTTT.

The chain recombines TRBV4-1 with TRBJ2-1; tentative D call: TRBD2 (6 bases). This CDR3 is 12 amino acids long. Germline V CDR1 and CDR2: MGHRA, YSYEKL. V lost 0 bases and J 10 bases, leaving 7 bases between the germline ends. The CDR3 region is CASSQEAGEQFF. The CDR3 DNA follows: TGCGCCAGCAGCCAAGAAGCGGGCGAGCAGTTCTTC.

V usage is TRBV1 and J usage is TRBJ1-3; TRBD1 is taken as the D call from the table, unchecked against the DNA. TRBV1 is deemed a pseudogene. The CDR3 is made up of 15 amino acids. The chain's CDR3 is CTSNRDRGPGNTIYF. The CDR3 nucleotides read TGCACCAGCAACCGGGACAGGGGGCCTGGAAACACCATATATTTT.

The rearrangement links TRBV15 to TRBJ2-3, with D possibly TRBD2 on 6 matching bases. Germline V lookup: CDR1 LNHNV, CDR2 YYDKDF (reference sequence). The CDR3 is 14 residues long. V was shortened by 1 base and J by 2 bases, with 7 bases between the two germline ends. In nucleotides, the CDR3 is TGTGCCACCAGCAGAGGACTAGACACAGATACGCAGTATTTT. Translation: CATSRGLDTDTQYF.

The chain couples TRBV25-1 to TRBJ2-3, with D uncertain. CDR3 length: 12 residues. The V gene's germline CDR1 is MGHDK and CDR2 SYGVNS. Trimming pared 5 bases from V and 0 bases from J, leaving 3 bases between. This chain's CDR3 is CASSTSTDTQYF. The CDR3 region has the DNA TGTGCCAGCAGTACTAGCACAGATACGCAGTATTTT. Filled out from reference TRBV25-1 and TRBJ2-3, the complete variable domain reads EADIYQTPRYLVIGTGKKITLECSQTMGHDKMYWYQQDPGMELHLIHYSYGVNSTEKGDLSSESTVSRIRTEHFPLTLESARPSHTSQYLCASSTSTDTQYFGPGTRLTVL.

The gene calls are TRBV2 and TRBJ1-5; D remains unclear. In germline, CDR1 is SNHLY, CDR2 FYNNEI. CDR3 length equals 14 residues. Trimming took 3 bases from V and 0 from J, leaving 6 bases between them. CDR3 DNA: TGTGCCAGCAGTGACGGGGATAGCAATCAGCCCCAGCATTTT. Residues: CASSDGDSNQPQHF. The full variable domain, in which reference TRBV2 and TRBJ1-5 provide the parts outside the CDR3, is EPEVTQTPSHQVTQMGQEVILRCVPISNHLYFYWYRQILGQKVEFLVSFYNNEISEKSEIFDDQFSVERPDGSNFTLKIRSTKLEDSAMYFCASSDGDSNQPQHFGDGTRLSIL.

The rearrangement joins TRBV3-1 (or the pseudogene TRBV3-2) to TRBJ1-4, with D perhaps TRBD1 (6 bases). V dropped 5 bases and J dropped 6 bases, with 13 bases sitting between them. The CDR3 spans 14 residues. Germline CDR1 and CDR2: LGHDT and YNNKEL (reference sequence). The CDR3 sequence: CASSSRDKHEKLFF. The CDR3 nucleotides read TGTGCCAGCAGCTCTCGGGACAAGCATGAAAAACTGTTTTTT.

This clone came up once. This rearrangement joins TRBV15 to TRBJ2-2; D unclear. This CDR3 comprises 13 residues. The V gene lost 6 bases and the J gene lost 6 bases, with 11 bases spanning the gap. Per the germline V gene, CDR1 is LNHNV and CDR2 is YYDKDF (reference sequence). CDR3 sequence (DNA): TGTGCCACCAGTTTAGAAGCCGCCGGGGAGCTGTTTTTT. Translating gives CATSLEAAGELFF.

This chain joins TRBV7-8 and TRBJ1-2; maybe TRBD1 (5 bases). CDR1 is SGHVS, CDR2 FQNEAQ, per germline. This CDR3 comprises 14 residues. V dropped 1 base and J dropped 6 bases, with 12 bases sitting between them. The chain's CDR3 is CASSLDRTRDGYTF. The CDR3, as DNA: TGTGCCAGCAGCTTAGACAGGACTCGGGATGGCTACACCTTC.

This chain uses TRBV5-1 with TRBJ1-1, with D maybe TRBD1 (6 bases). Germline-derived CDR1 and CDR2 are SGHRS and YFSETQ. The CDR3 length is 11 residues. Trimming stripped 5 bases from V and 11 bases from J, with 13 bases between. CDR3 protein: CASRLQGKAFF. In DNA form, the CDR3 reads TGCGCCAGCAGACTACAGGGAAAGGCTTTCTTT.

This sequence joins TRBV24-1 and TRBJ1-5; maybe TRBD1 (6 bases). The CDR3 has 16 amino acids. V was clipped by 6 bases and J by 2 bases, with 16 bases between them. Germline V gene data show CDR1 as KGHDR and CDR2 as SFDVKD. CDR3 in amino acids: CATSRRGGARNQPQHF. CDR3 nucleotides: TGTGCCACCAGTCGTCGCGGGGGCGCCCGCAATCAGCCCCAGCATTTT.

V usage is TRBV4-1 and J usage is TRBJ2-2, with 12 bases that match TRBD1. V lost 4 bases to trimming and J lost 6 bases; unmatched junction nucleotides: 6. This CDR3 spans 16 amino acids. Germline CDR1 is MGHRA and CDR2 is YSYEKL. CDR3 coding DNA: TGCGCCAGCAGCCCGGGACAGGGGGCTCTAGCCGGGGAGCTGTTTTTT. Its translation is CASSPGQGALAGELFF.

The chain employs TRBV10-2 and TRBJ2-1, with D possibly TRBD2 on 5 matching bases. There are 16 residues in the CDR3. V was shortened by 7 bases and J by 5 bases, with 21 bases between the two germline ends. Looked up from germline, CDR1 is WSHSY and CDR2 is SAAADI. The CDR3 here is CASKRDRPAVNNEQFF. CDR3 in DNA: TGCGCCAGCAAAAGAGATCGGCCAGCGGTTAACAATGAGCAGTTCTTC.

This chain uses TRBV14 with TRBJ2-2; no firm D call. Trimming stripped 3 bases from V and 7 bases from J, with 9 bases between. The V gene's germline CDR1 is SGHDN and CDR2 FVKESK. This CDR3 is 13 amino acids long. CDR3 sequence reads: CASSHVLDGELFF. CDR3 in DNA: TGTGCCAGCAGCCATGTGCTGGACGGGGAGCTGTTTTTT.

V usage is TRBV28 and J usage is TRBJ1-2; D is ambiguous. Germline CDR1 is MDHEN and CDR2 is SYDVKM. There are 12 residues in the CDR3. The V end lost 5 bases, the J end lost 5 bases, and 9 bases lay between the germline ends. CDR3 sequence reads: CASSGRDYGYTF. CDR3 DNA: TGTGCCAGCAGTGGGAGGGATTATGGCTACACCTTC.

This rearrangement joins TRBV27 to TRBJ2-7; 9 bases align to TRBD1. The CDR3 is made up of 16 amino acids. J lost 3 bases, V lost 6 bases, and 12 bases had no gene match. CDR1 and CDR2 from the germline V gene are MNHEY and SMNVEV (reference sequence). For the CDR3, the DNA is TGTGCCAGCAGCCCCGGACCACAGGGGGCACGCTACGAGCAGTACTTC. Translation: CASSPGPQGARYEQYF.

V is TRBV11-3 and J is TRBJ2-7, with TRBD2 matching 10 bases. J gave up 5 bases and V 4 bases, and 8 bases lay outside the gene matches. This CDR3 region has 15 residues. CDR1 and CDR2 (germline): SGHNT, YENEEA. CDR3 sequence (DNA): TGTGCCAGCAGCTCCCGAGCGGGAGGGTCCCACGAGCAGTACTTC. Translating it yields CASSSRAGGSHEQYF.